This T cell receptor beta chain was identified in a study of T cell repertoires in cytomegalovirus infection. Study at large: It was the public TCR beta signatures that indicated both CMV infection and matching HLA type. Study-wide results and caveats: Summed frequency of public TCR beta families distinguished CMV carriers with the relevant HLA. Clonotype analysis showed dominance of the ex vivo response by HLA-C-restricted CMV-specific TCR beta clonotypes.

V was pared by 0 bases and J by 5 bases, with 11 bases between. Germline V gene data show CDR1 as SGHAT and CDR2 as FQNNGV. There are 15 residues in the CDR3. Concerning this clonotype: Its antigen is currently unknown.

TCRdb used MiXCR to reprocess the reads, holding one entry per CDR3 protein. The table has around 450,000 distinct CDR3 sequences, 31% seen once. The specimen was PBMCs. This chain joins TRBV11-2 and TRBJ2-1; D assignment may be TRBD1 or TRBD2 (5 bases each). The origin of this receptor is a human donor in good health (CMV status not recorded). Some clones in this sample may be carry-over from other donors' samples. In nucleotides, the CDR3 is TGTGCCAGCAGCTTAGACTATGGGACCCACAATGAGCAGTTCTTC. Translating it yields CASSLDYGTHNEQFF.